These T cell receptor beta chains were read from a single sample in a study of blood T cell repertoires in COVID-19. Method: immunoSEQ multiplex PCR; TCRdb's copy keeps in-frame clones and lacks some. The sample records about 88,000 clones, about 88% being singletons. Sample: peripheral blood. These receptors were taken from a woman older than 75 with acute or convalescent COVID-19. CDR3s include the opening cysteine and the closing phenylalanine or tryptophan. Fields, in order: CDR3 length, D gene, J gene, V gene, clone size, CDR3 DNA, CDR3 protein. D genes are given only for firm matches. Rows give clone size only sometimes, using once, few, many, or a class for an expanded clone.

CDR3 length: 13; D gene: NA; J gene: TRBJ2-5; V gene: TRBV7-8; clone size: once; CDR3 DNA: TGTGCCAGCAGCTTTTCAGGCCAAGAGACCCAGTACTTC; CDR3 protein: CASSFSGQETQYF
CDR3 length: 16; D gene: NA; J gene: TRBJ1-1; V gene: TRBV2; clone size: NA; CDR3 DNA: TGTGCCAGCAGTGAAGCGCTTATGGGGGCTGGGACTGAAGCTTTCTTT; CDR3 protein: CASSEALMGAGTEAFF
CDR3 length: 16; D gene: NA; J gene: TRBJ1-2; V gene: TRBV27; clone size: NA; CDR3 DNA: TGTGCCAGCAGTTTATCCTACAGGGAAGTGGGCTATGGCTACACCTTC; CDR3 protein: CASSLSYREVGYGYTF
CDR3 length: 14; D gene: TRBD2; J gene: TRBJ2-7; V gene: TRBV20-1; clone size: NA; CDR3 DNA: TGCAGTGCTAGTCAACTGACTAGCAGCTACGAGCAGTACTTC; CDR3 protein: CSASQLTSSYEQYF
CDR3 length: 16; D gene: NA; J gene: TRBJ2-3; V gene: TRBV11-2; clone size: NA; CDR3 DNA: TGTGCCAGCAGCTTGGATATCGGGAGCGGCACAGATACGCAGTATTTT; CDR3 protein: CASSLDIGSGTDTQYF
CDR3 length: 16; D gene: TRBD1; J gene: TRBJ1-6; V gene: TRBV6-5; clone size: NA; CDR3 DNA: TGTGCCAGCAGTTACTCCACCGGGACAGTCAATTCACCCCTCCACTTT; CDR3 protein: CASSYSTGTVNSPLHF
CDR3 length: 15; D gene: TRBD1; J gene: TRBJ2-7; V gene: TRBV18; clone size: NA; CDR3 DNA: TGTGCCAGCTCACCTACGGGACAGGGTAACTTCGAGCAGTACTTC; CDR3 protein: CASSPTGQGNFEQYF
CDR3 length: 16; D gene: TRBD1; J gene: TRBJ1-5; V gene: TRBV2; clone size: NA; CDR3 DNA: TGTGCCAGCAGCCTCGGACAGGAGGGTTCCAAACAGCCCCAGCATTTT; CDR3 protein: CASSLGQEGSKQPQHF
CDR3 length: 14; D gene: NA; J gene: TRBJ2-7; V gene: TRBV5-4; clone size: NA; CDR3 DNA: TGTGCCAGCAGCGCGACAGGGACTCCCTACGAGCAGTACTTC; CDR3 protein: CASSATGTPYEQYF
CDR3 length: 17; D gene: NA; J gene: TRBJ1-2; V gene: TRBV4-1; clone size: NA; CDR3 DNA: TGCGCCAGCAGCCAAGGGTCTAGTCGGCCCGACCCCCTTGGCTACACCTTC; CDR3 protein: CASSQGSSRPDPLGYTF
CDR3 length: 12; D gene: NA; J gene: TRBJ1-2; V gene: TRBV30; clone size: NA; CDR3 DNA: TGTGCCTGGAGTGGGAGGGTCTATGGCTACACCTTC; CDR3 protein: CAWSGRVYGYTF
CDR3 length: 15; D gene: TRBD1; J gene: TRBJ2-1; V gene: TRBV7-2; clone size: NA; CDR3 DNA: TGTGCCAGCAGCTATAGGACAGGAGCCTACAATGAGCAGTTCTTC; CDR3 protein: CASSYRTGAYNEQFF
CDR3 length: 14; D gene: TRBD1; J gene: TRBJ1-5; V gene: TRBV19; clone size: NA; CDR3 DNA: TGTGCCAGTAAGCGACAGGGGGACGGTCAGCCCCAGCATTTT; CDR3 protein: CASKRQGDGQPQHF
CDR3 length: 15; D gene: TRBD1; J gene: TRBJ1-6; V gene: TRBV5-1; clone size: NA; CDR3 DNA: TGCGCCAGCAGCCGCGGACAGGGTGATAATTCACCCCTCCACTTT; CDR3 protein: CASSRGQGDNSPLHF
CDR3 length: 16; D gene: NA; J gene: TRBJ2-1; V gene: TRBV27; clone size: few; CDR3 DNA: TGTGCCAGCAGCCCTCAACCAGTTAGAGGGATCGATGAGCAGTTCTTC; CDR3 protein: CASSPQPVRGIDEQFF
CDR3 length: 12; D gene: NA; J gene: TRBJ1-2; V gene: TRBV7-2; clone size: NA; CDR3 DNA: TGTGCCAGCAGCCCCGTCGGGTATGGCTACACCTTC; CDR3 protein: CASSPVGYGYTF
CDR3 length: 15; D gene: TRBD2; J gene: TRBJ2-7; V gene: TRBV7-6; clone size: NA; CDR3 DNA: TGTGCCAGCAGCTTGGGACTAGCGGGAGAGCACGAGCAGTACTTC; CDR3 protein: CASSLGLAGEHEQYF
CDR3 length: 15; D gene: NA; J gene: TRBJ2-2; V gene: TRBV5-8; clone size: NA; CDR3 DNA: TGTGCCAGCAGCTTGTTGGGCTCACACACCGGGGAGCTGTTTTTT; CDR3 protein: CASSLLGSHTGELFF
CDR3 length: 12; D gene: NA; J gene: TRBJ2-7; V gene: TRBV12-3/TRBV12-4; clone size: NA; CDR3 DNA: TGTGCCAGCAGTTTGCGACAGGCGGCCGTTTACTTC; CDR3 protein: CASSLRQAAVYF